These 26 T cell receptor beta chains originate from one sample sequenced in a study of CD8+ T cells in alopecia areata. cDNA serving as the sequencing template came from extracted, reverse transcribed RNA. Data came from immunoSEQ multiplex PCR; TCRdb stores just in-frame clones and leaves some out. This sample has about 34,000 clones, with around 50% found just once. The material sequenced was NKG2D-high CD8+ T cells sorted from blood. The receptors were gathered from a human donor with alopecia areata.

J is TRBJ2-7 and V is TRBV11-2; possibly TRBD1 for D (5 bases). CDR1 is SGHAT, CDR2 FQNNGV, per germline. This CDR3 comprises 12 residues. V lost 1 base and J 6 bases, leaving 7 bases between the germline ends. The CDR3 coding sequence is TGTGCCAGCAGCTTAGGGGGCCCCGAGCAGTACTTC. Encoded protein: CASSLGGPEQYF.

The chain employs TRBV28 and TRBJ2-6; no firm D call. Germline assignment: CDR1 MDHEN and CDR2 SYDVKM. V gave up 3 bases and J gave up 4 bases, with 4 bases separating them. This CDR3 comprises 13 residues. The CDR3 spells CASSFTGANVLTF. CDR3 sequence (DNA): TGTGCCAGCAGTTTCACCGGGGCCAACGTCCTGACTTTC.

This clone was seen a handful of times. V is TRBV7-9 and J is TRBJ1-4; 8 bases map to TRBD1. V shed 2 bases and J 7 bases; nucleotides not matched to a gene: 6. Germline assignment: CDR1 SEHNR and CDR2 FQNEAQ (reference sequence). The CDR3 is made up of 15 amino acids. CDR3 protein: CASSLTRTGFEKLFF. CDR3 coding DNA: TGTGCCAGCAGCTTAACCCGGACAGGGTTTGAAAAACTGTTTTTT.

Written as DNA, the CDR3 is TGTGCCAGCAGCAATCTAGGGGGCTACGAGCAGTACTTC. Its translation is CASSNLGGYEQYF. The rearrangement uses TRBV7-9 and TRBJ2-7, with D possibly matching TRBD1 (6 bases). Germline V gene sequence: CDR1 SEHNR, CDR2 FQNEAQ (reference sequence). This CDR3 contains 13 residues. Trimming removed 5 bases from V and 3 bases from J, with 11 bases in between.

V and J are TRBV5-8 and TRBJ2-3; D is perhaps TRBD1 (5 bases). The ends were cut back, 1 base at V and 5 bases at J, with 11 bases in the middle. CDR3 size: 14 residues. The germline V gene encodes CDR1 SGHTS and CDR2 YDEGEE. The CDR3 sequence is CASSLPGKQDTQYF. The CDR3 DNA sequence: TGTGCCAGCAGCTTGCCAGGGAAACAAGATACGCAGTATTTT.

This clone is a singleton in its sample. CDR3 in DNA: TGTGCCAGCAGTTTAGATACTAGCGGGCGGGATTCCGAGCAGTACTTC. This encodes CASSLDTSGRDSEQYF. The chain is built from TRBV28 and TRBJ2-7; 9 positions match TRBD2. There are 16 residues in the CDR3. After removal of 2 bases from V and 6 bases from J, the junction contained 11 bases not matched to a gene. CDR1 is MDHEN and CDR2 is SYDVKM in the germline V gene. Full variable domain (missing parts from reference TRBV28 and TRBJ2-7): DVKVTQSSRYLVKRTGEKVFLECVQDMDHENMFWYRQDPGLGLRLIYFSYDVKMKEKGDIPEGYSVSREKKERFSLILESASTNQTSMYLCASSLDTSGRDSEQYFGPGTRLTVT.

The J gene is TRBJ1-1, the V gene TRBV25-1, with a weak D call TRBD1 (5 bases). The CDR3 covers 11 residues. The V end lost 10 bases, the J end lost 5 bases, and 11 bases lay between the germline ends. Germline assignment: CDR1 MGHDK and CDR2 SYGVNS. CDR3 in amino acids: CATGEGTEAFF. CDR3 sequence (DNA): TGTGCCACGGGGGAGGGGACTGAAGCTTTCTTT. Full variable domain (outside the CDR3, taken from reference TRBV25-1 and TRBJ1-1): EADIYQTPRYLVIGTGKKITLECSQTMGHDKMYWYQQDPGMELHLIHYSYGVNSTEKGDLSSESTVSRIRTEHFPLTLESARPSHTSQYLCATGEGTEAFFGQGTRLTVV.

The rearrangement uses TRBV7-6 and TRBJ2-5; D gene unclear. Germline CDR1 SGHVS, CDR2 FNYEAQ. Trimming left V 5 bases short and J 8 bases short, with 18 bases between. The CDR3 runs to 14 residues. CDR3 coding DNA: TGTGCCAGCAGCCCCCCGGGCCGGCCGGGTACCCAGTACTTC. Translating gives CASSPPGRPGTQYF.

This chain uses TRBV7-9 with TRBJ2-7; 7 bases align to TRBD1. This CDR3 has 14 amino acids. Germline-derived CDR1 and CDR2 are SEHNR and FQNEAQ (reference sequence). V dropped 5 bases and J dropped 6; count of bases not matched to a gene: 10. CDR3: CASSPPRAGGEQYF. CDR3 bases: TGTGCCAGCAGCCCCCCGAGGGCAGGGGGCGAGCAGTACTTC.

The V and J genes are TRBV7-9 and TRBJ2-7, with a possible D match to TRBD1 (6 bases). The CDR3 is 14 residues long. Germline lookup yields CDR1 SEHNR and CDR2 FQNEAQ (reference sequence). With 5 bases removed from V and 5 bases from J, the gap between germline ends came to 16 bases. The CDR3 spells CASSLGQGINEQYF. Written as DNA, the CDR3 is TGTGCCAGCAGCCTAGGGCAGGGGATAAACGAGCAGTACTTC.

The V gene is TRBV13, the J gene TRBJ1-6, with 8 bases that match TRBD1. Trimming took 4 bases from V and 2 from J; bases not matched to a gene: 7. The CDR3 length is 17 residues. The V gene's germline CDR1 is PRHDT and CDR2 FYEKMQ (reference sequence). The CDR3 DNA follows: TGTGCCAGCAGCTCTCCAGGGGGCATCACCTATAATTCACCCCTCCACTTT. This gives the protein CASSSPGGITYNSPLHF.

This clone was seen a handful of times. J is TRBJ2-7 and V is TRBV7-8, with 10 bases fitting TRBD2. V lost 2 bases and J lost 4; bases outside the gene matches: 2. The CDR3 covers 14 residues. Germline lookup yields CDR1 SGHVS and CDR2 FQNEAQ. Here the CDR3 DNA reads TGTGCCAGCAGCTTATTAGCGGGGGGTTACGAGCAGTACTTC. As protein: CASSLLAGGYEQYF.

The V gene is TRBV27, the J gene TRBJ2-7; 14 bases map to TRBD2. CDR3 size: 17 residues. Losses at the gene ends were 5 bases for V and 2 bases for J; bases not matched to a gene: 8. Germline assignment: CDR1 MNHEY and CDR2 SMNVEV (reference sequence). The CDR3 region has the DNA TGTGCCAGCAGTCCCCGGACTAGCGGGAGGCCAACCTACGAGCAGTACTTC. Translation gives CASSPRTSGRPTYEQYF.

This clone has more than one count but fewer than ten. The chain is built from TRBV5-1 and TRBJ2-1; 9 bases fit TRBD2. CDR3 length: 16 amino acids. V shed 4 bases and J 8 bases; nucleotides not matched to a gene: 13. From germline, CDR1 is SGHRS and CDR2 YFSETQ. CDR3 protein: CASSQDLAGGRDEQFF. The CDR3 region has the DNA TGCGCCAGCAGCCAAGATCTTGCGGGAGGGCGGGATGAGCAGTTCTTC.

V gene TRBV5-1 combines with J gene TRBJ2-1; TRBD1 agrees at 8 bases. The CDR3 spans 16 residues. V lost 3 bases and J lost 2; bases outside the gene matches: 7. CDR1 SGHRS and CDR2 YFSETQ come from the germline V gene. The CDR3 nucleotides read TGCGCCAGCAGCTGGAATCAGGGGGCGGCCTACAATGAGCAGTTCTTC. It translates to CASSWNQGAAYNEQFF.

This clone has just a few counts. The chain employs TRBV27 and TRBJ1-2; tentatively, D is TRBD1 (6 bases). Trimming stripped 0 bases from V and 4 bases from J, with 15 bases between. CDR1 and CDR2 from the germline V gene are MNHEY and SMNVEV (reference sequence). The CDR3 totals 16 residues. CDR3 nucleotide sequence: TGTGCCAGCAGTTTATCGGTATCGACAGGAGTCTATGGCTACACCTTC. Protein: CASSLSVSTGVYGYTF.

This clone was seen many times. The chain links TRBV7-3 to TRBJ2-1, with D tentatively TRBD2 (5 bases). Trimming pared 1 base from V and 8 bases from J, leaving 15 bases between. The CDR3 has 15 amino acids. Germline V gives CDR1 SGHTA, CDR2 FQGTGA. CDR3 coding DNA: TGTGCCAGCAGCTTAAACCCCAGCGGTGTCGATGAGCAGTTCTTC. Translation gives CASSLNPSGVDEQFF.

J is TRBJ2-2 and V is TRBV27, with 7 bases fitting TRBD2. V lost 5 bases, J lost 4 bases, and 4 bases stayed unmatched. The CDR3 extends over 14 amino acids. Germline lookup yields CDR1 MNHEY and CDR2 SMNVEV (reference sequence). The CDR3 DNA sequence: TGTGCCAGCAGTCCCAGGGAGGGCACCGGGGAGCTGTTTTTT. It translates to CASSPREGTGELFF.

This clone was counted only a few times. The chain combines TRBV5-1 with TRBJ1-1; the D gene is possibly TRBD1 (5 bases). The CDR3 is 13 amino acids. Germline lookup yields CDR1 SGHRS and CDR2 YFSETQ. The V and J ends lost 4 bases and 6 bases respectively, with 13 bases between them. CDR3 in DNA: TGCGCCAGCAGCGTGGGGCGCGGGTCTGAAGCTTTCTTT. Its protein is CASSVGRGSEAFF.

This chain joins TRBV9 and TRBJ2-1, with 10 bases aligning to TRBD2. The ends lost 0 bases at V and 9 bases at J; junction bases unmatched: 6. Per the germline V gene, CDR1 is SGDLS and CDR2 is YYNGEE. The CDR3 length is 15 residues. CDR3 DNA: TGTGCCAGCAGCGTAGCTAGCGGGAGTTACCGTGAGCAGTTCTTC. It encodes CASSVASGSYREQFF.

V is TRBV2 and J is TRBJ1-1; D remains ambiguous. The CDR3 covers 14 residues. Looked up from germline, CDR1 is SNHLY and CDR2 is FYNNEI. V gave up 5 bases and J gave up 5 bases, with 15 bases separating them. Here the CDR3 DNA reads TGTGCCAGCAGTCAATCGAACAGCGTGACTGAAGCTTTCTTT. Its protein is CASSQSNSVTEAFF.

The rearrangement uses TRBV6-6 and TRBJ2-7, with TRBD1 as a possible D gene (6 bases). Trimming left V 5 bases short and J 0 bases short, with 14 bases between. The CDR3 is made up of 15 amino acids. The V gene's germline CDR1 is MNHNY and CDR2 SVGAGI (reference sequence). The CDR3 bases are TGTGCCAGCAGTGCCTCAGGGGATAACTCCTACGAGCAGTACTTC. The encoded protein is CASSASGDNSYEQYF.

This clone was seen more than once but under ten times. The CDR3 loop reads CASSLPPTGDTYEQYF. The CDR3 DNA sequence: TGTGCCAGCAGCTTACCCCCGACAGGGGACACCTACGAGCAGTACTTC. This chain joins TRBV7-2 and TRBJ2-7, with 8 bases identical to TRBD1. The ends lost 2 bases at V and 2 bases at J; junction bases unmatched: 8. CDR1 and CDR2 from the germline V gene are SGHTA and FQGNSA. This CDR3 contains 16 residues.

This clone was found a few times. The chain links TRBV29-1 to TRBJ2-1; D gene uncertain. Germline-derived CDR1 and CDR2 are SQVTM and ANQGSEA. Trimming stripped 8 bases from V and 4 bases from J, with 9 bases between. The CDR3 is 11 amino acids. The CDR3 sequence is CSTREYNEQFF. The CDR3 coding sequence is TGCAGCACAAGGGAATACAATGAGCAGTTCTTC.

The chain recombines TRBV19 with TRBJ2-1; 9 bases agree with TRBD2. CDR1 is LNHDA, CDR2 SQIVND, per germline (reference sequence). V was pared by 9 bases and J by 1 base, with 7 bases of the junction left unmatched. The CDR3 length is 15 residues. This CDR3 is CASSPSGASYNEQFF. The CDR3 nucleotides read TGTGCCAGCTCTCCTAGCGGGGCTTCCTACAATGAGCAGTTCTTC.

The chain uses TRBV28 and TRBJ1-5; a weak D match, TRBD1 (5 bases). V lost 7 bases and J 1 base, leaving 11 bases between the germline ends. The CDR3 contains 14 residues. CDR1 and CDR2 from the germline V gene are MDHEN and SYDVKM. CDR3 nucleotides: TGTGCCAGCAAACCGGGACGCAGCAATCAGCCCCAGCATTTT. It translates to CASKPGRSNQPQHF.